This T cell receptor beta chain was recovered during a study of OX40 agonist ivuxolimab in advanced cancers. As for the study in general: One patient with hepatocellular carcinoma and two with cutaneous melanoma, three in all, had partial responses. Notes on the study in general: Antigen specificity was not determined for the expanded peripheral T cells.

The sample holds one count of this clone. Its antigen is not identified. Clones were read by immunoSEQ multiplex PCR, and TCRdb kept only the in-frame ones, dropping some. This table holds some 81,000 clones, over 70% found once. Germline V gene data show CDR1 as KGHSH and CDR2 as LQKENI. The length of the CDR3 is 14 residues. The V gene lost 0 bases and the J gene lost 6 bases, with 9 bases spanning the gap. The TCR was taken from an adult with an advanced solid tumor such as melanoma, head and neck, liver or kidney cancer. The material was CD4+ or CD8+ T cells sorted from blood, obtained in a trial of the OX40 agonist ivuxolimab. The rearrangement uses TRBV18 and TRBJ1-5, with unresolved D. In DNA form, the CDR3 reads TGTGCCAGCTCACCACCGTTAAGTATTCAGCCCCAGCATTTT. Its translation is CASSPPLSIQPQHF.